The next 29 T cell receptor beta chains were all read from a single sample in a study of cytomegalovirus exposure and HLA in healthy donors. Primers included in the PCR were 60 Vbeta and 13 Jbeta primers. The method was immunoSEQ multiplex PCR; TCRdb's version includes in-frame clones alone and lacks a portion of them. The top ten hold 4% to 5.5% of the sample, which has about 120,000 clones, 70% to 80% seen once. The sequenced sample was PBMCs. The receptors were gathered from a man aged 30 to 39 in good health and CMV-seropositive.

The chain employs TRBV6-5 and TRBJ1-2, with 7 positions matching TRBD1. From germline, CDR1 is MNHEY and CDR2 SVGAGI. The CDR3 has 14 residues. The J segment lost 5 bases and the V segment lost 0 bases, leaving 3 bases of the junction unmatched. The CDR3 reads CASSYSPGGYGYTF. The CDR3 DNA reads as TGTGCCAGCAGTTACTCTCCAGGGGGGTATGGCTACACCTTC.

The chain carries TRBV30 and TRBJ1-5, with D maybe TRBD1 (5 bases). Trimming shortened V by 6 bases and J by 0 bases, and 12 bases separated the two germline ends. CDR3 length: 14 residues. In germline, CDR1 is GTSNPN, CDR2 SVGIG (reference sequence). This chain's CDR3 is CACQTANSNQPQHF. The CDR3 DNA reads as TGTGCCTGCCAGACAGCTAATAGCAATCAGCCCCAGCATTTT.

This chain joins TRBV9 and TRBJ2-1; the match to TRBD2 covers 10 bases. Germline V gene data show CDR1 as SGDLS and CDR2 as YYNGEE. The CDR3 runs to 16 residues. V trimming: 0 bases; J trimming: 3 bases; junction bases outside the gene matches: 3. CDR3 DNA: TGTGCCAGCAGCGTAGGGCTAGCGGGGGACTACAATGAGCAGTTCTTC. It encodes CASSVGLAGDYNEQFF.

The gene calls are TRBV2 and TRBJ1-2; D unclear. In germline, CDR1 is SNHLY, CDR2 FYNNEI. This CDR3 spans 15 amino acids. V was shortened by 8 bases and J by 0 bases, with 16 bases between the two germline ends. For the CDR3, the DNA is TGTGCCAGCGCCCCCTTGGGGAGGACTAACTATGGCTACACCTTC. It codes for CASAPLGRTNYGYTF.

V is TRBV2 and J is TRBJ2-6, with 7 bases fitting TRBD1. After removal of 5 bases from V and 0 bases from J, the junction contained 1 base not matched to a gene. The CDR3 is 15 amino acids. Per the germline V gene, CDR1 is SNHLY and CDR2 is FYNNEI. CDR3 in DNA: TGTGCCAGCAGTAACAGGGGCTCTGGGGCCAACGTCCTGACTTTC. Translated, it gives CASSNRGSGANVLTF.

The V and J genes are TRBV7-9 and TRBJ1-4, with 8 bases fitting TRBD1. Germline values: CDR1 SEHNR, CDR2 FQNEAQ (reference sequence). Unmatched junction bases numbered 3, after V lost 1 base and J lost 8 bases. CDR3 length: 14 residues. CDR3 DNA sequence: TGTGCCAGCAGCTTAGACAGGGGGAGGGAAAAACTGTTTTTT. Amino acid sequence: CASSLDRGREKLFF.

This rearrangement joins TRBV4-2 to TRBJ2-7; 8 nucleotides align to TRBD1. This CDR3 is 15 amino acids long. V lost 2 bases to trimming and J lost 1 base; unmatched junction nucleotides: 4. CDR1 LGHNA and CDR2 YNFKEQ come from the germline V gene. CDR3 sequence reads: CASSQLQGASYEQYF. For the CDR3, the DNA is TGTGCCAGCAGCCAACTTCAGGGGGCTTCCTACGAGCAGTACTTC.

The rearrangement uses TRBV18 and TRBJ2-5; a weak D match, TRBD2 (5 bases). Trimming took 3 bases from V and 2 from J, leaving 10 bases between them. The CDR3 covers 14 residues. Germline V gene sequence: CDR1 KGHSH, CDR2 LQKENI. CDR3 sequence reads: CASSPLLDQETQYF. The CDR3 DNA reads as TGTGCCAGCTCACCCCTACTAGATCAAGAGACCCAGTACTTC. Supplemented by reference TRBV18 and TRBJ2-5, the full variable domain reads NAGVMQNPRHLVRRRGQEARLRCSPMKGHSHVYWYRQLPEEGLKFMVYLQKENIIDESGMPKERFSAEFPKEGPSILRIQQVVRGDSAAYFCASSPLLDQETQYFGPGTRLLVL.

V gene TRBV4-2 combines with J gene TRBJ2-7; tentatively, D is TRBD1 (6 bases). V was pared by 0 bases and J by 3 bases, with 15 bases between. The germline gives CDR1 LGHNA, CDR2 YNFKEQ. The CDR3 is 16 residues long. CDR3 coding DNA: TGTGCCAGCAGCCAAGATGTCCGCAGGGGCCTCTACGAGCAGTACTTC. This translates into CASSQDVRRGLYEQYF.

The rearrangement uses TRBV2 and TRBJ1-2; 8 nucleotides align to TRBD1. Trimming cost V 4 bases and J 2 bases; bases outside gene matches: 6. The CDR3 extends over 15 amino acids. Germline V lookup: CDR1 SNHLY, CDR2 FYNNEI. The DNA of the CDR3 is TGTGCCAGCAGTGGTGGGACAGGAGGAAACTATGGCTACACCTTC. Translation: CASSGGTGGNYGYTF.

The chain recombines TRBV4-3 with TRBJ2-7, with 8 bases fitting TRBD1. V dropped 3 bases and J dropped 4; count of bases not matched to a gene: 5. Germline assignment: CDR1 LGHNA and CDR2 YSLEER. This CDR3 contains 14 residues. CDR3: CASSQRTGIYEQYF. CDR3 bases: TGCGCCAGCAGCCAGAGGACAGGGATTTACGAGCAGTACTTC.

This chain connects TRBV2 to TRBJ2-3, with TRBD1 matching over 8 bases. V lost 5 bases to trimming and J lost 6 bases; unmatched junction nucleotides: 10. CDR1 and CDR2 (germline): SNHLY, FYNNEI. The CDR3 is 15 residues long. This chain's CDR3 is CASSLDRAASDTQYF. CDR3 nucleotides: TGTGCCAGCAGTCTGGACAGGGCCGCCTCGGATACGCAGTATTTT.

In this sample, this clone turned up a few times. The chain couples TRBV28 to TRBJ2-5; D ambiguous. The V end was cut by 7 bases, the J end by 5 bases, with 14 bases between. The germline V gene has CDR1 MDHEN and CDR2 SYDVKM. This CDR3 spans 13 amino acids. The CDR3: CASIRSSWETQYF. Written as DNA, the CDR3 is TGTGCCAGCATCCGGAGCAGCTGGGAGACCCAGTACTTC. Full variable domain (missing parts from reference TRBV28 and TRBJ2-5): DVKVTQSSRYLVKRTGEKVFLECVQDMDHENMFWYRQDPGLGLRLIYFSYDVKMKEKGDIPEGYSVSREKKERFSLILESASTNQTSMYLCASIRSSWETQYFGPGTRLLVL.

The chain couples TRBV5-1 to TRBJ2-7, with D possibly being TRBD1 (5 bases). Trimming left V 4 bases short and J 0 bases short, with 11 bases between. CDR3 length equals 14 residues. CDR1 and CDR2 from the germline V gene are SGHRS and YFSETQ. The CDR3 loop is CASSDPGFSYEQYF. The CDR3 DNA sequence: TGCGCCAGCAGCGACCCAGGGTTCTCCTACGAGCAGTACTTC.

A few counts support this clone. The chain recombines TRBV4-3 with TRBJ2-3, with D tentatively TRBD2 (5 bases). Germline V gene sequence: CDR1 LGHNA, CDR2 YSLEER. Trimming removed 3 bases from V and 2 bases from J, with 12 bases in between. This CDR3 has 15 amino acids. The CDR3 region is CASSQHGVHTDTQYF. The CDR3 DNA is TGCGCCAGCAGCCAGCACGGGGTGCACACAGATACGCAGTATTTT.

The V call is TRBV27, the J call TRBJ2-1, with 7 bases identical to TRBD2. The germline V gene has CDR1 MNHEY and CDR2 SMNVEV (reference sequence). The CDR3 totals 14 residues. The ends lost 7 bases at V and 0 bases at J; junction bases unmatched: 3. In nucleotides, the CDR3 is TGTGCCAGCAAGGGACTATTCTCCTACAATGAGCAGTTCTTC. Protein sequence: CASKGLFSYNEQFF.

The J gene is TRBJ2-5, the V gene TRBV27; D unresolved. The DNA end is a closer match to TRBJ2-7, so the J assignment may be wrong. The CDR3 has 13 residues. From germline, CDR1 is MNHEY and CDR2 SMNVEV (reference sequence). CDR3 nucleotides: TGTGCCAGCAGTTTAGGCAGCGTCCACGAGCAGTACTTC. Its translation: CASSLGSVHEQYF.

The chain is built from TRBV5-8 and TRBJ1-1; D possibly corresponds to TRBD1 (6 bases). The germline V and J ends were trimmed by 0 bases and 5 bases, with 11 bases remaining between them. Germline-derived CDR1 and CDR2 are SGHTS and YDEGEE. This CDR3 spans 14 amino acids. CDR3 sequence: CASSLVRGWTEAFF. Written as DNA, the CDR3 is TGTGCCAGCAGCTTGGTCAGGGGATGGACTGAAGCTTTCTTT.

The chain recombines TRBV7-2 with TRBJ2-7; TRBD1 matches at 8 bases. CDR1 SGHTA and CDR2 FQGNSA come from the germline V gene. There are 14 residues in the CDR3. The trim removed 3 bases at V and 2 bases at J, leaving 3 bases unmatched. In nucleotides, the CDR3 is TGTGCCAGCAGCTTTTCCAGGGGGCCCTACGAGCAGTACTTC. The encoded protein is CASSFSRGPYEQYF.

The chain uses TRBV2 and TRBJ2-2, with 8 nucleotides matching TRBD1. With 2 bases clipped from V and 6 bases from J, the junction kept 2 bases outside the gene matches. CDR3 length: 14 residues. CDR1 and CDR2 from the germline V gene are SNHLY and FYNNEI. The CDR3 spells CASSEQGAAGELFF. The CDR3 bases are TGTGCCAGCAGTGAACAGGGGGCTGCCGGGGAGCTGTTTTTT.

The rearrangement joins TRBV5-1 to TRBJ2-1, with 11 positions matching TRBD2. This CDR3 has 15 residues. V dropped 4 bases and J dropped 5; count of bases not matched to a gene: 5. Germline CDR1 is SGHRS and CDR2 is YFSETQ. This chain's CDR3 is CASSPWTSGHNEQFF. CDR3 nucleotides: TGCGCCAGCAGCCCGTGGACTAGCGGGCACAATGAGCAGTTCTTC. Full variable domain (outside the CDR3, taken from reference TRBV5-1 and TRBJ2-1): KAGVTQTPRYLIKTRGQQVTLSCSPISGHRSVSWYQQTPGQGLQFLFEYFSETQRNKGNFPGRFSGRQFSNSRSEMNVSTLELGDSALYLCASSPWTSGHNEQFFGPGTRLTVL.

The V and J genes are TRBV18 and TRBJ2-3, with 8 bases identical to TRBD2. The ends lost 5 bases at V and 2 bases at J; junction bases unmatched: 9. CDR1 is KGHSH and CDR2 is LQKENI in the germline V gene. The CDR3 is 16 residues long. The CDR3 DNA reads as TGTGCCAGCTCATCGGTAAGCGGGGGCCTCACAGATACGCAGTATTTT. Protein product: CASSSVSGGLTDTQYF.

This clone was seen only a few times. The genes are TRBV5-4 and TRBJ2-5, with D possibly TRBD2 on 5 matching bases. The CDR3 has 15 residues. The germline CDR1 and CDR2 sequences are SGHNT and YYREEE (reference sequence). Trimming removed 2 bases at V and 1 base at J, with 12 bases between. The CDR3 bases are TGTGCCAGCAGCTTTCGATCGGGGATCCAAGAGACCCAGTACTTC. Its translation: CASSFRSGIQETQYF. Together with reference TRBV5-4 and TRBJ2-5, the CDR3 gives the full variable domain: ETGVTQSPTHLIKTRGQQVTLRCSSQSGHNTVSWYQQALGQGPQFIFQYYREEENGRGNFPPRFSGLQFPNYSSELNVNALELDDSALYLCASSFRSGIQETQYFGPGTRLLVL.

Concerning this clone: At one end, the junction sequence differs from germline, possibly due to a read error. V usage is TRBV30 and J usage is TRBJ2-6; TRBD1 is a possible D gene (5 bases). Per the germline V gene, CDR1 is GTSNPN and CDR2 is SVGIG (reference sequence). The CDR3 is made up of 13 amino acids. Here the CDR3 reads CAWKLSGANGLTF. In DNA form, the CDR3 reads TGTGCCTGGAAATTATCTGGGGCCAACGGCCTGACTTTC.

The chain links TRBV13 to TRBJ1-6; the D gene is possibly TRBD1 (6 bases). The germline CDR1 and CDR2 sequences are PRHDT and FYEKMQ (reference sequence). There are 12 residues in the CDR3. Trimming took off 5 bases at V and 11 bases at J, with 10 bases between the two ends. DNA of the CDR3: TGTGCCAGCAGCGCGAGGGGGACACCCCTCCACTTT. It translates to CASSARGTPLHF.

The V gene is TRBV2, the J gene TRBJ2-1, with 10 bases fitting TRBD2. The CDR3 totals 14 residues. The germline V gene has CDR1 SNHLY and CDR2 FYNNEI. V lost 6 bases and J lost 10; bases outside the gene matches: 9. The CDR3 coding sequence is TGTGCCAGCAGGGAGGTAGCGGGGGGCCGGGAGCAGTTCTTC. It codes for CASREVAGGREQFF. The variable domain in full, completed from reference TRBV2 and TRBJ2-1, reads EPEVTQTPSHQVTQMGQEVILRCVPISNHLYFYWYRQILGQKVEFLVSFYNNEISEKSEIFDDQFSVERPDGSNFTLKIRSTKLEDSAMYFCASREVAGGREQFFGPGTRLTVL.

The CDR3 sequence is CASSSEVLVYEQYF. The DNA for the CDR3 is TGTGCCAGCAGTTCCGAGGTTTTGGTCTACGAGCAGTACTTC. V gene TRBV28 combines with J gene TRBJ2-7; no definite D call. V lost 4 bases and J 3 bases, leaving 13 bases between the germline ends. The CDR3 extends over 14 amino acids. Germline V lookup: CDR1 MDHEN, CDR2 SYDVKM. Using reference TRBV28 and TRBJ2-7 for the parts outside the CDR3, the full variable domain is DVKVTQSSRYLVKRTGEKVFLECVQDMDHENMFWYRQDPGLGLRLIYFSYDVKMKEKGDIPEGYSVSREKKERFSLILESASTNQTSMYLCASSSEVLVYEQYFGPGTRLTVT.

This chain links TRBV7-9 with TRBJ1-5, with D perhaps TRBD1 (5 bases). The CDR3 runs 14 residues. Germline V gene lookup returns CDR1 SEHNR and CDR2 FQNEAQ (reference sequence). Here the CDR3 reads CELSDQGYNQPQHF. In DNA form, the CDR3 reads TGTGAACTGAGCGATCAGGGCTACAATCAGCCCCAGCATTTT. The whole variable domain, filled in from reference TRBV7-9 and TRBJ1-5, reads DTGVSQNPRHKITKRGQNVTFRCDPISEHNRLYWYRQTLGQGPEFLTYFQNEAQLEKSRLLSDRFSAERPKGSFSTLEIQRTEQGDSAMYLCELSDQGYNQPQHFGDGTRLSIL.

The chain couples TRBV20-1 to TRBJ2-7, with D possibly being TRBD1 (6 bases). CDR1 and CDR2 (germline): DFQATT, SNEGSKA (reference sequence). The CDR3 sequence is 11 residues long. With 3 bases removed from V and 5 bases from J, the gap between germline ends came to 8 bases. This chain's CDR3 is CSARWGHEQYF. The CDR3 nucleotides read TGCAGTGCTAGGTGGGGGCACGAGCAGTACTTC.